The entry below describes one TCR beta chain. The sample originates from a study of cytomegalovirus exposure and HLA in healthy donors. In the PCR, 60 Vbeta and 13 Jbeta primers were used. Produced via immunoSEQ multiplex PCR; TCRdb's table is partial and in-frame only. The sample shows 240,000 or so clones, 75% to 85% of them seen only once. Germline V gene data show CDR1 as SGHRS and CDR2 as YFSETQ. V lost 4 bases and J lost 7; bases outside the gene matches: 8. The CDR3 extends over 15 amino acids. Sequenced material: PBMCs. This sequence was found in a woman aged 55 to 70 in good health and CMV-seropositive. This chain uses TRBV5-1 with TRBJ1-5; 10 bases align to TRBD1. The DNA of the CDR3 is TGCGCCAGCAGCCCTGACAGGGGGCAGGGACAGCCCCAGCATTTT. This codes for CASSPDRGQGQPQHF.